This T cell receptor (beta chain) originates from a study of blood T cell repertoires in COVID-19. Across the study: T cells, B-cell-depleted T cells, or PBMCs provided the cDNA or gDNA that served as material.

Comment on this clone: Other nucleotide sequences from this sample produce the same CDR3.

Germline-derived CDR1 and CDR2 are LNHDA and SQIVND (reference sequence). V was clipped by 2 bases and J by 1 base; unmatched bases: 2. There are 15 residues in the CDR3. Profiling relied on immunoSEQ multiplex PCR, and the TCRdb table lists in-frame clones only, not all of them. This table holds roughly 240,000 clones, around 86% found once. The receptor was isolated from a woman over 75 with COVID-19, enrolled during active disease. This chain connects TRBV19 to TRBJ1-5; 7 nucleotides match TRBD1. Material for sequencing was peripheral blood. The CDR3 DNA follows: TGTGCCAGTAGTATACTGGGACAGAGCAATCAGCCCCAGCATTTT. Residues: CASSILGQSNQPQHF.